This entry lists 24 T cell receptor beta chains sequenced from one sample in a study of T-cell memory formation after mild COVID-19. TCRdb itself ran the 5' RACE reads through MiXCR, one entry per CDR3 protein. The sample lists roughly 150,000 distinct CDR3 sequences, around 15% occurring once. The source material was PBMCs or a T cell subset sorted from them (not recorded which). The source is an adult woman who had mild COVID-19 (a few samples of this study predate the infection). Cell type and time point are not known.

This chain joins TRBV6-5 and TRBJ2-1, with a weak D call TRBD1 (6 bases). Germline lookup yields CDR1 MNHEY and CDR2 SVGAGI. The germline V and J ends were trimmed by 6 bases and 4 bases, with 22 bases remaining between them. The length of the CDR3 is 17 residues. For the CDR3, the DNA is TGTGCCAGCAGACCGTTGACAGGAATTGGAATTTACAATGAGCAGTTCTTC. It codes for CASRPLTGIGIYNEQFF.

This chain joins TRBV10-3 and TRBJ2-1, with TRBD1 matching 7 bases. In germline, CDR1 is ENHRY, CDR2 SYGVKD. This CDR3 has 15 residues. With 3 bases clipped from V and 6 bases from J, the junction kept 8 bases outside the gene matches. The CDR3 here is CAISDWDSRPNEQFF. The CDR3, as DNA: TGTGCCATCAGTGATTGGGACAGTAGGCCCAATGAGCAGTTCTTC.

This sequence joins TRBV20-1 and TRBJ2-3; possible D gene TRBD2, 5 bases. Between the trimmed V and J ends, which lost 5 bases and 1 base, there was a span of 16 bases. Germline assignment: CDR1 DFQATT and CDR2 SNEGSKA (reference sequence). CDR3 length: 15 residues. CDR3 sequence: CSAYNDEEGTDTQYF. For the CDR3, the DNA is TGCAGTGCTTACAACGATGAGGAGGGCACAGATACGCAGTATTTT.

For the CDR3, the DNA is TGCAGCGTTGGGGACGATGCGGGAGGACCCTACACAGATACGCAGTATTTT. Its translation: CSVGDDAGGPYTDTQYF. J is TRBJ2-3 and V is TRBV29-1; 8 bases are a match to TRBD2. The germline CDR1 and CDR2 sequences are SQVTM and ANQGSEA. Trimming took 4 bases from V and 2 from J; bases not matched to a gene: 14. The CDR3 loop spans 17 amino acids.

The V gene is TRBV5-6, the J gene TRBJ2-7; no clear D gene. In germline, CDR1 is SGHDT, CDR2 YYEEEE. The V gene lost 7 bases and the J gene lost 1 base, with 6 bases spanning the gap. The CDR3 covers 11 residues. CDR3 region: CASESSYEQYF. CDR3 nucleotides: TGTGCCAGCGAGAGTTCCTACGAGCAGTACTTC.

The chain employs TRBV12-3 or TRBV12-4 and TRBJ1-1; D ambiguous. The CDR3 spans 15 residues. Trimming took 2 bases from V and 1 from J, leaving 11 bases between them. The CDR3 protein is CASSLSSAGNTEAFF. The CDR3 DNA sequence: TGTGCCAGCAGTTTAAGCTCCGCAGGGAACACTGAAGCTTTCTTT.

J is TRBJ2-7 and V is TRBV18; no reliable D call. V was pared by 6 bases and J by 4 bases, with 10 bases between. CDR1 and CDR2 (germline): KGHSH, LQKENI. CDR3 size: 12 residues. CDR3 protein: CASSRTDYEQYF. The CDR3 nucleotides read TGTGCCAGCTCTCGGACGGATTACGAGCAGTACTTC.

This clonotype has a single count. J is TRBJ1-6 and V is TRBV12-3 or TRBV12-4; TRBD1 is a possible D gene (6 bases). The CDR3 covers 14 residues. V gave up 5 bases and J gave up 7 bases, with 12 bases separating them. The CDR3 spells CASSPTGENSPLHF. The CDR3 DNA is TGTGCCAGCAGTCCGACAGGAGAGAATTCACCCCTCCACTTT.

In this sample, this clonotype turned up a few times. The chain carries TRBV19 and TRBJ1-5, with TRBD1 identical over 7 bases. Germline CDR1 and CDR2: LNHDA and SQIVND (reference sequence). This CDR3 contains 13 residues. The V and J ends lost 4 bases and 7 bases, in that order; junction bases with no gene match: 4. The CDR3 DNA reads TGTGCCAGTAGTACAGGGGGTAGGCAGCCCCAGCATTTT. As protein: CASSTGGRQPQHF. Full variable domain (remainder filled in from reference TRBV19 and TRBJ1-5): DGGITQSPKYLFRKEGQNVTLSCEQNLNHDAMYWYRQDPGQGLRLIYYSQIVNDFQKGDIAEGYSVSREKKESFPLTVTSAQKNPTAFYLCASSTGGRQPQHFGDGTRLSIL.

The chain uses TRBV5-6 and TRBJ2-7; 10 bases are shared with TRBD1. J gave up 6 bases and V 5 bases, and 5 bases lay outside the gene matches. Germline V gives CDR1 SGHDT, CDR2 YYEEEE. The CDR3 contains 13 residues. CDR3 sequence reads: CASSPTGGVEQYF. In DNA form, the CDR3 reads TGTGCCAGCAGTCCGACAGGGGGCGTCGAGCAGTACTTC.

The sample holds a few counts of this clonotype. The chain is built from TRBV19 and TRBJ2-2; 8 bases line up with TRBD1. V lost 1 base, J lost 7 bases, and 5 bases stayed unmatched. The CDR3 has 15 amino acids. Germline assignment: CDR1 LNHDA and CDR2 SQIVND (reference sequence). CDR3 in DNA: TGTGCCAGTAGTATAGGGGGACAGGTTTACGGGGAGCTGTTTTTT. It encodes CASSIGGQVYGELFF.

In DNA form, the CDR3 reads TGTGCCAGCAGGGACAGGGTTGGGCAGTTCTTC. Its translation: CASRDRVGQFF. The gene calls are TRBV6-1 and TRBJ2-1, with 8 bases matching TRBD1. The trim removed 6 bases at V and 12 bases at J, leaving 4 bases unmatched. This CDR3 region has 11 residues. The germline gives CDR1 MNHNS, CDR2 SASEGT.

The gene calls are TRBV5-4 and TRBJ1-1; D not certain. The germline CDR1 and CDR2 sequences are SGHNT and YYREEE (reference sequence). The V end lost 0 bases, the J end lost 1 base, and 7 bases lay between the germline ends. The CDR3 runs to 14 residues. The CDR3 DNA sequence: TGTGCCAGCAGCTTGGCGTCAGGGAACACTGAAGCTTTCTTT. It encodes CASSLASGNTEAFF.

This clonotype has a handful of counts. This chain uses TRBV29-1 with TRBJ1-5; D not resolved. The CDR3 totals 13 residues. Trimming left V 6 bases short and J 2 bases short, with 11 bases between. Germline V gene lookup returns CDR1 SQVTM and CDR2 ANQGSEA. CDR3 coding DNA: TGCAGCGTCGCGACGGGAGGCAATCAGCCCCAGCATTTT. Its translation is CSVATGGNQPQHF.

This clonotype was observed a handful of times. V is TRBV19 and J is TRBJ2-1; D may correspond to TRBD1 or TRBD2 (5 bases each). There are 16 residues in the CDR3. Germline V gene sequence: CDR1 LNHDA, CDR2 SQIVND (reference sequence). The germline V and J ends were trimmed by 7 bases and 4 bases, with 20 bases remaining between them. DNA of the CDR3: TGTGCCAGTACTACCTCGCGTGAGGGGCTTTACAATGAGCAGTTCTTC. Residues: CASTTSREGLYNEQFF.

The CDR3 region is CASSPPGEGPGFF. The CDR3 DNA is TGCGCCAGCAGCCCGCCCGGTGAGGGTCCGGGGTTCTTC. The chain uses TRBV5-1 and TRBJ2-1, with D perhaps matching TRBD2 (5 bases). Between the trimmed V and J ends, which lost 4 bases and 15 bases, there was a span of 20 bases. The CDR3 runs to 13 residues. In germline, CDR1 is SGHRS, CDR2 YFSETQ.

This clonotype was seen a handful of times. The DNA for the CDR3 is TGTGCCAGCAGCTTACCCCTCCGAGGACTAGCGGGAGTGAGGAACACCGGGGAGCTGTTTTTT. It is translated as CASSLPLRGLAGVRNTGELFF. V and J are TRBV7-6 and TRBJ2-2; 13 positions agree with TRBD2. The CDR3 covers 21 residues. Unmatched junction bases numbered 13, after V lost 2 bases and J lost 1 base. Germline CDR1 and CDR2: SGHVS and FNYEAQ.

This clonotype turned up a few times. This chain uses TRBV3-1 with TRBJ2-3; D possibly corresponds to TRBD2 (5 bases). V was cut by 5 bases and J by 5 bases, with 11 bases left in between. This CDR3 has 13 amino acids. Germline loops: CDR1 LGHDT, CDR2 YNNKEL (reference sequence). Written as DNA, the CDR3 is TGTGCCAGCAGCGATCATAGCGTAGATACGCAGTATTTT. Protein: CASSDHSVDTQYF.

The chain employs TRBV20-1 and TRBJ1-2; D perhaps matches TRBD1 (5 bases). CDR3 length: 16 amino acids. V lost 1 base and J lost 0, with 15 bases in between. Germline V gene lookup returns CDR1 DFQATT and CDR2 SNEGSKA (reference sequence). The CDR3 loop reads CSARAAPSTANYGYTF. In DNA, the CDR3 is TGCAGTGCTAGAGCCGCCCCTTCGACAGCTAACTATGGCTACACCTTC.

This clonotype was observed a few times. V gene TRBV14 combines with J gene TRBJ2-1; no firm D call. This CDR3 comprises 13 residues. The V gene lost 2 bases and the J gene lost 9 bases, with 11 bases spanning the gap. CDR1 SGHDN and CDR2 FVKESK come from the germline V gene. DNA for the CDR3: TGTGCCAGCAGCCAAAGTAGTTTCACTGAGCAGTTCTTC. The encoded protein is CASSQSSFTEQFF. Full variable domain (outside the CDR3, taken from reference TRBV14 and TRBJ2-1): EAGVTQFPSHSVIEKGQTVTLRCDPISGHDNLYWYRRVMGKEIKFLLHFVKESKQDESGMPNNRFLAERTGGTYSTLKVQPAELEDSGVYFCASSQSSFTEQFFGPGTRLTVL.

The sample holds a few counts of this clonotype. This chain uses TRBV12-3 or TRBV12-4 with TRBJ2-1; 8 bases agree with TRBD2. V gave up 5 bases and J gave up 6 bases; unmatched junction bases: 12. This CDR3 region has 16 residues. In DNA, the CDR3 is TGTGCCAGCAGTCAAGGACTAGCAAGAGGTGGCAATGAGCAGTTCTTC. This gives the protein CASSQGLARGGNEQFF.

This clonotype was seen at least ten times. This chain uses TRBV7-8 with TRBJ2-7; D is undetermined. CDR1 and CDR2 from the germline V gene are SGHVS and FQNEAQ. This CDR3 has 14 residues. Trimming removed 5 bases at V and 1 base at J, with 12 bases between. The CDR3 loop reads CASSPPRDSYEQYF. CDR3 coding DNA: TGTGCCAGCAGCCCGCCGCGCGATTCCTACGAGCAGTACTTC.

The chain recombines TRBV5-1 with TRBJ2-3, with 9 bases that match TRBD2. Germline values: CDR1 SGHRS, CDR2 YFSETQ. This CDR3 has 16 residues. The V segment lost 4 bases and the J segment 0 bases; nucleotides outside the gene matches: 6. CDR3 protein: CASSPPSGASTDTQYF. CDR3 bases: TGCGCCAGCAGCCCCCCTAGCGGGGCTAGCACAGATACGCAGTATTTT.

The J gene is TRBJ2-1, the V gene TRBV4-3; TRBD2 matches 7 bases. The CDR3 runs 17 residues. The germline V gene encodes CDR1 LGHNA and CDR2 YSLEER. Losses at the gene ends were 0 bases for V and 3 bases for J; bases not matched to a gene: 8. The CDR3 loop is CASSQDLGTGGYNEQFF. CDR3 nucleotides: TGCGCCAGCAGCCAAGACCTGGGAACGGGAGGCTACAATGAGCAGTTCTTC.